The clone carrying this T cell receptor (beta chain) was seen a handful of times. As to time point: sample taken at primary tumor resection. In each case, whole RNA from tumor, nontumor lung or frozen PBMC was sequenced unsorted. These data are taken from a study of spatial heterogeneity in lung cancer. TCRdb processed the 5' RACE reads anew with MiXCR; each CDR3 protein has one entry. The table lists about 82,000 distinct CDR3 sequences, over 10% of them singletons. Trimming removed 2 bases from V and 7 bases from J, with 15 bases in between. The CDR3 is made up of 15 amino acids. Germline values: CDR1 SNHLY, CDR2 FYNNEI.

The chain recombines TRBV2 with TRBJ1-5; a possible D gene is TRBD1 (5 bases). This sequence was found in a male donor with early-stage non-small cell lung cancer. The starting material was PBMCs, obtained at surgery. The CDR3 loop reads CASSEWGVDGQPQHF. The DNA of the CDR3 is TGTGCCAGCAGTGAATGGGGGGTGGATGGGCAGCCCCAGCATTTT.